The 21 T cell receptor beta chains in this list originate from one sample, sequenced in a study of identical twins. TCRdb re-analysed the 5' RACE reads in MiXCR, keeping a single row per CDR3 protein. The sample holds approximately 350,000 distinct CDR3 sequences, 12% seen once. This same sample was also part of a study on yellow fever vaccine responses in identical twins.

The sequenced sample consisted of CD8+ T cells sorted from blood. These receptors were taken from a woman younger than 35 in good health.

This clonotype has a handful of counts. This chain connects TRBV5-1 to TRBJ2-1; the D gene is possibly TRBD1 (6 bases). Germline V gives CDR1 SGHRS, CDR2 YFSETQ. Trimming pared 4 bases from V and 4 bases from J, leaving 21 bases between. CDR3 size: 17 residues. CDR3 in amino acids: CASSPSAGQPNYNEQFF. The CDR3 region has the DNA TGCGCCAGCAGCCCTTCCGCCGGACAGCCGAATTACAATGAGCAGTTCTTC.

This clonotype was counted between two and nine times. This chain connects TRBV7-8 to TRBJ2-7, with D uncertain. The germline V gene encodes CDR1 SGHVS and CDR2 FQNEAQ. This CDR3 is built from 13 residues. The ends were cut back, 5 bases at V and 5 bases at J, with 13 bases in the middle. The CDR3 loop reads CASSAGKGNEQYV. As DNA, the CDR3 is TGTGCCAGCAGCGCCGGAAAGGGTAACGAGCAGTACGTC.

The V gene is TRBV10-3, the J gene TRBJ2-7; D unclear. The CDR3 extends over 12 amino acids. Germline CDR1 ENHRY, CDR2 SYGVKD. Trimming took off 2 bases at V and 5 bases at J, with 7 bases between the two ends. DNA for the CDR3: TGTGCCATCAGTGAGGGTTCTCACGAGCAGTACGTC. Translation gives CAISEGSHEQYV.

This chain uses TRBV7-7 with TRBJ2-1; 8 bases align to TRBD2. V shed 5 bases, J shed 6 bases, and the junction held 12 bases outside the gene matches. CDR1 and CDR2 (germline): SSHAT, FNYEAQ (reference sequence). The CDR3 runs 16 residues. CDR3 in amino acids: CASSPRGSGALNEQFF. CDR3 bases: TGTGCCAGCAGCCCTCGAGGTAGCGGGGCTCTCAATGAGCAGTTCTTC.

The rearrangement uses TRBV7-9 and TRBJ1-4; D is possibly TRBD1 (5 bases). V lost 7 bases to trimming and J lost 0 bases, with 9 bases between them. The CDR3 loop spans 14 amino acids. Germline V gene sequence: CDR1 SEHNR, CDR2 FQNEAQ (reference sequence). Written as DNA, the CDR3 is TGTGCCAGCACCGCGGGGGCAACTAATGAAAAACTGTTTTTT. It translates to CASTAGATNEKLFF.

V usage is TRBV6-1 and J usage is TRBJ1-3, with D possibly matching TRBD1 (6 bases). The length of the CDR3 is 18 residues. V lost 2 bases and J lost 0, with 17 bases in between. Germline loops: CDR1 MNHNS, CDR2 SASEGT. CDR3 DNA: TGTGCCAGCAGTGAATACGATGGGGGCCTAAGCTCTGGAAACACCATATATTTT. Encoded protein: CASSEYDGGLSSGNTIYF.

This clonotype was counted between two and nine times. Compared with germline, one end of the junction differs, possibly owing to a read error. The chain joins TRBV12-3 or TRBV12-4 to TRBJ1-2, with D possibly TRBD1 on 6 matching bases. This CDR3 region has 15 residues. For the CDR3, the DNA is TGTGTCAGCAGCATCCAGGGGCCTGATCACTATGGCTACACCTTC. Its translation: CVSSIQGPDHYGYTF.

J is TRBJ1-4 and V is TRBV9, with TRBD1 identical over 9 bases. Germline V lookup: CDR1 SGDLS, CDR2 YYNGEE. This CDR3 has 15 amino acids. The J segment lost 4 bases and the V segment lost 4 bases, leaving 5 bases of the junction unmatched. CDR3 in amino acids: CASSLTTGGNEKLFF. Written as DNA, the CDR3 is TGTGCCAGCAGCCTGACGACAGGGGGTAATGAAAAACTGTTTTTT.

The CDR3 bases are TGTGCCAGCAGCGCAGAAGACCAGGGAAACACCGGGGAGCTGTTTTTT. Translation: CASSAEDQGNTGELFF. The rearrangement joins TRBV9 to TRBJ2-2; D is perhaps TRBD1 (5 bases). The length of the CDR3 is 16 residues. The V gene lost 3 bases and the J gene lost 2 bases, with 14 bases spanning the gap. Germline lookup yields CDR1 SGDLS and CDR2 YYNGEE.

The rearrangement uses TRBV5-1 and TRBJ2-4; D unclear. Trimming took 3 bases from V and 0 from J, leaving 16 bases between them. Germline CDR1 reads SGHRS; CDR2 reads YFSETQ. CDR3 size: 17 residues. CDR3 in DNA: TGCGCCAGCAGCTCAGGTCAAGGTAAACTAGCCAAAAACATTCAGTACTTC. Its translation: CASSSGQGKLAKNIQYF.

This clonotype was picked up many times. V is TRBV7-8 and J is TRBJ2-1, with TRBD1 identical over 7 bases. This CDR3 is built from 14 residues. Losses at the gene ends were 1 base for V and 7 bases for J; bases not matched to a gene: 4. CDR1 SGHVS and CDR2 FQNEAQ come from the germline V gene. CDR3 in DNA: TGTGCCAGCAGCTTAGGACAGGGAGTAAATGAGCAGTTCTTC. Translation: CASSLGQGVNEQFF.

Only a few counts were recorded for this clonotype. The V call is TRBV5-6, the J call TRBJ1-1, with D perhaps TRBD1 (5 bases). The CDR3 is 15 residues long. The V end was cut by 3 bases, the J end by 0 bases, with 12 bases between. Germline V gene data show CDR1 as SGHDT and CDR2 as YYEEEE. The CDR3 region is CASSWGGSMNTEAFF. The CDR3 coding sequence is TGTGCCAGCAGCTGGGGCGGCAGTATGAACACTGAAGCTTTCTTT.

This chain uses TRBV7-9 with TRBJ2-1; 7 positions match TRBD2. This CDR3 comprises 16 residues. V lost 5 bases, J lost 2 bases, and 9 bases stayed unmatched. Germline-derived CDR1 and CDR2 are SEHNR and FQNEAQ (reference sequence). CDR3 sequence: CASSMPNSGPYNEQFF. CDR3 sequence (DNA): TGTGCCAGCAGCATGCCGAATAGCGGGCCCTACAATGAGCAGTTCTTC.

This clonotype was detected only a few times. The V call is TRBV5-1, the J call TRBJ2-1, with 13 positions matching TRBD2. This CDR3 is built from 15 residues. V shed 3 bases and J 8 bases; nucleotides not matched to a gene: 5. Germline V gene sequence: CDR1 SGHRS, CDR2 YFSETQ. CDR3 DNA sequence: TGCGCCAGCAGCTCGACTAGCGGGGGGCAGTATGAGCAGTTCTTC. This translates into CASSSTSGGQYEQFF.

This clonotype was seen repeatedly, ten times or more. The CDR3 region has the DNA TGTGCCAGCAGCCCACGAAATGAGCAGTTCTTC. It yields the protein CASSPRNEQFF. The chain employs TRBV7-9 and TRBJ2-1; no clear D. CDR3 length equals 11 residues. With 5 bases removed from V and 7 bases from J, the gap between germline ends came to 6 bases. The germline gives CDR1 SEHNR, CDR2 FQNEAQ (reference sequence).

Here the CDR3 reads CASSPPGDGNEQFF. DNA for the CDR3: TGTGCCAGCAGTCCCCCGGGGGATGGCAATGAGCAGTTCTTC. The chain employs TRBV12-3 or TRBV12-4 and TRBJ2-1, with TRBD2 as a possible D gene (6 bases). CDR3 length equals 14 residues. Between the trimmed V and J ends, which lost 5 bases and 6 bases, there was a span of 14 bases.

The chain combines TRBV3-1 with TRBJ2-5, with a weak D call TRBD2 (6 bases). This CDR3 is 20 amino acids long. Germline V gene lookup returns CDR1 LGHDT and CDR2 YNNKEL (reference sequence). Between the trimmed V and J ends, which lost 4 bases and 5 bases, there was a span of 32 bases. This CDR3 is CASSRRPIGTHLFYAETQYF. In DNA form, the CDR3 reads TGTGCCAGCAGCCGCAGGCCCATCGGGACTCACCTTTTTTATGCGGAGACCCAGTACTTC.

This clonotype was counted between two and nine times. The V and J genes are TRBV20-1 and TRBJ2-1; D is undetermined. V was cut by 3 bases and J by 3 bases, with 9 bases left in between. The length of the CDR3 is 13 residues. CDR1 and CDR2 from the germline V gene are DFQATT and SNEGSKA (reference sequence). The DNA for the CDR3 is TGCAGTGCTAGTAAGTCGGGCTACAATGAGCAGTTCTTC. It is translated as CSASKSGYNEQFF.

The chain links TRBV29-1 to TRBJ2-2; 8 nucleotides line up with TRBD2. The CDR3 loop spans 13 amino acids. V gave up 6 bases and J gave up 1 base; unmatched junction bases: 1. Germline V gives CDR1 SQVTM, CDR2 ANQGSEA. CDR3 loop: CSVGLENTGELFF. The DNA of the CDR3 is TGCAGCGTGGGACTAGAGAACACCGGGGAGCTGTTTTTT.

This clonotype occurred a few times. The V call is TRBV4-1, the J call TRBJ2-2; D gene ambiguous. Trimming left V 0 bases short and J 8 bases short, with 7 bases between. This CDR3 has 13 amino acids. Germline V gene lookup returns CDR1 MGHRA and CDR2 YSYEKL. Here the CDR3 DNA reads TGCGCCAGCAGCCAAGATTACCCGGGGGAGCTGTTTTTT. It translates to CASSQDYPGELFF.

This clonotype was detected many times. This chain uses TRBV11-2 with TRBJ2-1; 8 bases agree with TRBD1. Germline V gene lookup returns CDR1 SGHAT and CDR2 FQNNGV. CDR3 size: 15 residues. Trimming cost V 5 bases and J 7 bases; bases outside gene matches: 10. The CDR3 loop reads CASSGVTGARNEQFF. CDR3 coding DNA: TGTGCCAGCAGCGGCGTGACAGGGGCTCGGAATGAGCAGTTCTTC.